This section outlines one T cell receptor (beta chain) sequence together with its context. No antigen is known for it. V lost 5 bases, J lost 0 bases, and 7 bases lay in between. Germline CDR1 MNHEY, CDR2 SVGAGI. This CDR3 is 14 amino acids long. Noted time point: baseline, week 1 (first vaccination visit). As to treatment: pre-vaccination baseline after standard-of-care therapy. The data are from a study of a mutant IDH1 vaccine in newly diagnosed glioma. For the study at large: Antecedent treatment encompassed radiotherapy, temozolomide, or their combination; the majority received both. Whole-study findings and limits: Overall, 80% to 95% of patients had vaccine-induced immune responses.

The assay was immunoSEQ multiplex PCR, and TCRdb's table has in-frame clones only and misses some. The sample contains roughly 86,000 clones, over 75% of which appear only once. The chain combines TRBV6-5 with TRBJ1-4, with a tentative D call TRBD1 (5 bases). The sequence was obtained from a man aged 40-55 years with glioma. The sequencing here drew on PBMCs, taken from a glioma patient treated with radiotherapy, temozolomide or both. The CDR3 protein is CASSHRPTNEKLFF. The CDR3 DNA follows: TGTGCCAGCAGTCACAGGCCAACTAATGAAAAACTGTTTTTT.